The clone carrying this T cell receptor (beta chain) was counted many times. Its cognate antigen is unknown. The entry originates in a study of T cells after yellow fever vaccination. Study summary: Researchers used SMART-Seq v4 Ultra Low Input to prepare fractions that had low cell numbers. General study findings and limits: The appearance of a small share of clonotypes in both CD4 and CD8 compartments was observed. Abundant clonotypes from the bulk population could have been carried over as contaminants into FACS-sorted repertoires. Re-detected after boosting: most primary clones, approximately 97% of CD4 and over 80% of CD8.

Using its own MiXCR run on the 5' RACE reads, TCRdb lists one record per CDR3 protein. The data show about 320,000 distinct CDR3 sequences, over 3.5% seen once. The input for sequencing was PBMCs, taken 15 days after the yellow fever booster vaccination. This receptor was identified in a man between 18 and 35 years old who received the YFV17D yellow fever vaccine.

CDR3 residues: CSARGGVNTEAFF. As DNA, the CDR3 is TGCAGTGCTAGGGGTGGGGTAAATACTGAAGCTTTCTTT. The V gene is TRBV20-1, the J gene TRBJ1-1; D remains ambiguous. Germline CDR1 reads DFQATT; CDR2 reads SNEGSKA (reference sequence). Trimming took off 3 bases at V and 5 bases at J, with 13 bases between the two ends. CDR3 size: 13 residues.